What follows is one TCR beta chain and its context. Its antigen is currently unknown. This record comes from a study of chemoradiotherapy in HPV16-positive cancers. Overall study findings and caveats: In HPV16-positive patients, HPV-responsive T-cell expansion tracked better recurrence-free survival.

CDR1 SGHRS and CDR2 YFSETQ come from the germline V gene. V dropped 4 bases and J dropped 7 bases, with 18 bases sitting between them. The CDR3 totals 15 residues. Only in-frame clones appear in the TCRdb table, and some are missing; sequencing was by immunoSEQ multiplex PCR. The sample includes about 39,000 clones, around 82% of them seen just once. This TCR was recovered from a human donor with HPV-associated anogenital cancer. V and J are TRBV5-1 and TRBJ2-1, with TRBD1 as a possible D gene (6 bases). The sample here was blood, taken from a patient who underwent chemoradiotherapy. As DNA, the CDR3 is TGCGCCAGCAGCCTGACAACAGGGCTGCGGAATGAGCAGTTCTTC. This encodes CASSLTTGLRNEQFF. Looking up the rest from reference TRBV5-1 and TRBJ2-1 gives the full variable domain: KAGVTQTPRYLIKTRGQQVTLSCSPISGHRSVSWYQQTPGQGLQFLFEYFSETQRNKGNFPGRFSGRQFSNSRSEMNVSTLELGDSALYLCASSLTTGLRNEQFFGPGTRLTVL.